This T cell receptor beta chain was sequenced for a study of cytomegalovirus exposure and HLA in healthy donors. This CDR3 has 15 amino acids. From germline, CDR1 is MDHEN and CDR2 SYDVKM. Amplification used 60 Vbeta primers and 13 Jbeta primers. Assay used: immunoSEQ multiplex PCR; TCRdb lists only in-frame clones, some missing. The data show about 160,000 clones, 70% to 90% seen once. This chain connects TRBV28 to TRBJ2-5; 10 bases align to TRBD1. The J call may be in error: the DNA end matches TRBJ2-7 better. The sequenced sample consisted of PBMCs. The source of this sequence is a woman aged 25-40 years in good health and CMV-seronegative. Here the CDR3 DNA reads TGTGCCAGCAGCCTCCCCGGACAGGGGGACAACGAGCAGTACTTC. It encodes CASSLPGQGDNEQYF.